This TCR beta chain was retrieved from a study of vaccination and CD4 T cells after COVID-19 (dated 2022 in TCRdb). Looking at the study overall: Convalescent patients had a positive SARS-CoV-2 result on nasal swab PCR, and of these patients, under ten had mild disease and one had severe disease. In the convalescent cohort there were six males and four females, among whom were two Hispanic individuals, seven Caucasians, two Asians and one multiracial person. Participants received two doses of either the Pfizer-BioNTech BNT162b2 vaccine (n=8) or the Moderna mRNA-1273 vaccine (n=2). Post-COVID blood samples from convalescent patients were collected a median of around 100 days after diagnosis, with a range of roughly 30 to 170 days. The time from the second vaccine dose to post-vaccine blood sampling had a median of around 72 days and ranged from about 12 to 250 days. Culture stimuli were overlapping spike peptide pools from SARS-CoV-2 and from the common cold coronaviruses HCoV-NL63, HCoV-OC43 and HCoV-229E. As controls, cultures received a CEFX viral epitope pool (the positive control), an HIV-1 Nef peptide pool (the negative control), or no peptide at all. In 10 COVID-19 convalescent patients and several infection-naive healthy vaccine recipients, researchers compared the spike-specific CD4+ TCR repertoire from before mRNA vaccination with the repertoire from after.

Overall study outcomes, separate from this receptor: The number of convalescent patients in the study was relatively small, and the study did not examine early timepoints following natural infection. Although the median number of SARS-CoV-2-reactive clonotypes went up from fewer than 25 after infection to roughly 40 after vaccination, the increase was not significant. In convalescent patients, a median 86.3% of post-vaccine SARS-CoV-2-reactive clones were detected only after vaccination, and vaccine-specific priming was suggested by this finding. Of the vaccine-specific clones found in convalescent patients, nearly all (304 of 307) were mono-reactive for SARS-CoV-2 spike instead of being cross-reactive with common cold coronaviruses.

This specimen's treatment or condition label, per the study, means: approximately 9-day PBMC culture with coronavirus spike peptide pools or control peptides (ViraFEST assay). The ViraFEST assay, used in the study, expanded antigen-specific T cells with peptide pools and then identified the expanded clonotypes through TCR sequencing. The positive SARS-CoV-2 PCR tests of the convalescent patients were dated from March to December 2020, before the Alpha, Beta and Delta variants emerged in the United States. Each well held more than 1.5 million PBMCs cultured in IMDM containing roughly 5% human AB serum and 9 to 10 IU/ml IL-2, with 8.5 to 10 ug/ml peptide pools added. On days 3 and 7, half of the culture medium was replaced with fresh IL-2-containing medium. Once the cells had been in culture for approximately 10 days, the EasySep CD4+ T cell isolation kit was used to isolate CD4+ T cells by negative selection. Ficoll-Paque Plus gradient centrifugation was used to isolate PBMCs from whole blood, and the isolated PBMCs were then either used fresh or cryopreserved at -140C. Culture conditions were generally each tested in triplicate wells.

To prepare the library, PCR was applied. DNA from cultured CD4+ T cells underwent TCR sequencing with the Oncomine TCR Beta short-read assay at the Johns Hopkins FTIC core. Genomic DNA was extracted from the cultured CD4+ T cells with the QIAamp micro DNA kit. Oncomine TCR Beta libraries made from cultured CD4+ T cells were pooled using unique dual indexes and sequenced on an Illumina iSeq 100. Per the authors' processing: Non-productive sequences were removed, and CDR3s not starting with C, not ending with F or W, or shorter than 7 amino acids were discarded. The MANAFEST web application was used to identify antigen-specific clonotypes by comparing peptide-stimulated wells against reference wells and other culture wells. An FDR below 0.05, an odds ratio above 5, and a productive frequency above 0.1% in at least two of three replicate wells were required for clones to be considered positive. A clonotype counted as cross-reactive if it showed significant expansion both in the SARS-CoV-2 spike wells and in at least one common cold coronavirus spike condition. Levenshtein distances (stringdist) and unrooted phylogenetic trees (ape) in R version 3.6.1 were used to assess CDR3 homology. TCRdb passed the public sequencing reads through fastp at Q25 and MiXCR, retaining productive beta sequences. Each entry merges the rows of one CDR3 protein and shows their most common DNA and genes. The V and J calls were determined by TCRdb, not by the authors. The sample table contains more than 9,000 distinct CDR3 sequences; only one count was recorded for around three quarters of them. In total, the top ten clones hold about 17% of the sample.

The CDR3, cysteine through phenylalanine, is 15 amino acids long. Here the CDR3 DNA is all that survives: 45 bases in frame from base 1. Trimmed from V: 5 bases; trimmed from J: 3 bases; junction bases lacking a gene match: 7. The germline V gene (reference sequence) yields LNHNV for CDR1 and YYDKDF for CDR2. As for this clonotype: The specificity of this receptor is unknown. No base-level quality is on record; no much larger clone is a single base apart.

This TCR was sampled from a human donor who had recovered from COVID-19. Recombination joined TRBV15 with TRBJ2-7; the junction holds 10 bases that match TRBD1. Sequencing was carried out using CD4+ T cells from blood, cultured in vitro. The CDR3 protein sequence reads: CATSGGGTGDYEQYF. Read as DNA, the sequence is TGTGCCACCAGCGGGGGTGGGACAGGGGACTACGAGCAGTACTTC.